This TCR beta chain was identified in a study of beta chain features in type 1 diabetes. V was clipped by 4 bases and J by 2 bases; unmatched bases: 9. The CDR3 has 16 residues. Germline V CDR1 and CDR2: MDHEN, SYDVKM. This clone appeared a few times. As yet, its antigen is unknown. Study-wide findings and caveats: TCRB CDR3s from Type 1 diabetes patients were moderately but significantly shorter in all four CD4+ subsets.

Expressed TCRB transcripts were sequenced after all isolated RNA was converted to cDNA. Using immunoSEQ multiplex PCR, the repertoire was profiled, and TCRdb retains in-frame clones only, with some absent. The table includes approximately 360,000 clones, 10% to 15% detected once. The sequenced material came from naive CD4+ T cells from blood. The receptor's source is a woman aged 18-30 years with type 1 diabetes. The V and J genes are TRBV28 and TRBJ2-3, with 7 bases identical to TRBD2. The CDR3 DNA follows: TGTGCCAGCAGTTCCCCCCGGAGCGGGGACACAGATACGCAGTATTTT. Its translation: CASSSPRSGDTDTQYF.